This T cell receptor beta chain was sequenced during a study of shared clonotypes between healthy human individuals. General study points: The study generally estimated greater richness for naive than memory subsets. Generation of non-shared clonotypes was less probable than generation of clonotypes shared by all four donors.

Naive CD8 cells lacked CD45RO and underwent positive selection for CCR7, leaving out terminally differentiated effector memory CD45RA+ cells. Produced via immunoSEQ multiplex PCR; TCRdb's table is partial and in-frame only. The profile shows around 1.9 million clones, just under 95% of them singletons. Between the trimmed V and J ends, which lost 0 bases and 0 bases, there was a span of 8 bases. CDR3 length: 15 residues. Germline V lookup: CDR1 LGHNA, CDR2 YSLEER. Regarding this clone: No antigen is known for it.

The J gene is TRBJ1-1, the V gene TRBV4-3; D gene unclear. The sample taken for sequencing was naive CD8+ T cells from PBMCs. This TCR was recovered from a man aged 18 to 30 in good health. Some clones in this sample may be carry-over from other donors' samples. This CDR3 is CASSQDPVMNTEAFF. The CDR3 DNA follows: TGCGCCAGCAGCCAAGACCCAGTCATGAACACTGAAGCTTTCTTT.